This entry lists 13 T cell receptor beta chains sequenced from one sample in a study of cytomegalovirus exposure and HLA in healthy donors. PCR primers comprised 60 Vbeta and 13 Jbeta primers. Generated by immunoSEQ multiplex PCR, the TCRdb table keeps only in-frame clones and is missing some. Among approximately 110,000 clones listed, nearly 70% were seen once. Sample: PBMCs. The receptors originated from a woman aged 70-85 years in good health and CMV-seropositive.

V usage is TRBV30 and J usage is TRBJ2-7, with 13 bases fitting TRBD2. The length of the CDR3 is 13 residues. Germline CDR1 and CDR2: GTSNPN and SVGIG (reference sequence). V lost 5 bases to trimming and J lost 7 bases; unmatched junction nucleotides: 5. Here the CDR3 reads CAWGLAGVREQYF. The CDR3, as DNA: TGTGCCTGGGGACTAGCGGGGGTTCGGGAGCAGTACTTC.

The J gene is TRBJ1-2, the V gene TRBV27; 9 bases agree with TRBD1. Losses at the gene ends were 5 bases for V and 5 bases for J; bases not matched to a gene: 15. The CDR3 covers 17 residues. CDR1 is MNHEY and CDR2 is SMNVEV in the germline V gene (reference sequence). The CDR3 sequence: CASSPPFHAGQGYGYTF. In DNA form, the CDR3 reads TGTGCCAGCAGTCCACCATTCCACGCGGGACAGGGATATGGCTACACCTTC.

The chain combines TRBV29-1 with TRBJ1-4; tentative D call: TRBD1 (5 bases). The CDR3 sequence is 13 residues long. Germline CDR1 reads SQVTM; CDR2 reads ANQGSEA. CDR3 DNA sequence: TGCAGTATTAGGGGTGAAACTAATGAAAAACTGTTTTTT. This codes for CSIRGETNEKLFF.

The chain has TRBV2 and TRBJ1-2, with unresolved D. V shed 4 bases and J shed 1 base, with 10 bases lying between them. Per the germline V gene, CDR1 is SNHLY and CDR2 is FYNNEI. The CDR3 extends over 14 amino acids. The CDR3: CASSAQEVNYGYTF. CDR3 DNA: TGTGCCAGCAGTGCTCAGGAAGTTAACTATGGCTACACCTTC.

The table lists this clone with a few counts. The chain carries TRBV5-1 and TRBJ2-7, with TRBD2 identical over 11 bases. This CDR3 region has 16 residues. CDR1 SGHRS and CDR2 YFSETQ come from the germline V gene. With V trimmed by 0 bases and J by 2 bases, 4 bases remained unmatched. CDR3 in amino acids: CASSLGLAGGTYEQYF. The CDR3 DNA sequence: TGCGCCAGCAGCTTGGGGCTAGCGGGGGGTACCTACGAGCAGTACTTC.

The chain links TRBV19 to TRBJ1-5; TRBD1 matches 9 bases. The CDR3 extends over 15 amino acids. Germline lookup yields CDR1 LNHDA and CDR2 SQIVND (reference sequence). The V gene end was trimmed by 5 bases and the J gene end by 2 bases; junction bases not matched to a gene: 4. The CDR3 loop is CASSDRGIGNQPQHF. The CDR3 bases are TGTGCCAGTAGTGACAGGGGGATAGGCAATCAGCCCCAGCATTTT.

Worth noting for this clone: This same CDR3 is encoded by further DNA sequences in the sample. The rearrangement joins TRBV6-5 to TRBJ1-1; 8 positions match TRBD1. Germline lookup yields CDR1 MNHEY and CDR2 SVGAGI. Trimming removed 2 bases from V and 1 base from J; junction bases left unmatched: 3. This CDR3 region has 15 residues. The CDR3 spells CASSYGGTGNTEAFF. The CDR3 coding sequence is TGTGCCAGCAGTTACGGGGGGACAGGGAACACTGAAGCTTTCTTT.

The chain has TRBV30 and TRBJ1-1; the match to TRBD1 covers 8 bases. J lost 0 bases, V lost 5 bases, and 14 bases had no gene match. Germline V CDR1 and CDR2: GTSNPN, SVGIG (reference sequence). The CDR3 contains 17 residues. The CDR3 DNA follows: TGTGCCTGGGCTACCTCAGGGGGCTCCTTAATGAACACTGAAGCTTTCTTT. It encodes CAWATSGGSLMNTEAFF.

There are a few counts of this clone. The chain employs TRBV4-2 and TRBJ2-6, with 10 bases that match TRBD2. The V gene's germline CDR1 is LGHNA and CDR2 YNFKEQ. J was trimmed by 2 bases and V by 0 bases; bases with no gene match: 4. This CDR3 is built from 18 residues. The CDR3 nucleotides read TGTGCCAGCAGCCAAGATTTGGGGACTAGCGCTGGGGCCAACGTCCTGACTTTC. Amino acid sequence: CASSQDLGTSAGANVLTF.

V and J are TRBV10-3 and TRBJ2-7, with 7 bases that match TRBD1. Germline assignment: CDR1 ENHRY and CDR2 SYGVKD. Trimming at V came to 3 bases and at J to 4 bases, leaving 0 bases not matched to a gene. The CDR3 has 12 amino acids. In nucleotides, the CDR3 is TGTGCCATCAGTGACAGGGGGTACGAGCAGTACTTC. This encodes CAISDRGYEQYF.

In this sample, this clone turned up a few times. This chain connects TRBV5-1 to TRBJ1-5; 7 positions match TRBD1. This CDR3 comprises 13 residues. The trim removed 4 bases at V and 7 bases at J, leaving 5 bases unmatched. Germline V CDR1 and CDR2: SGHRS, YFSETQ. CDR3 in amino acids: CASSPMTGQPQHF. The CDR3 DNA sequence: TGCGCCAGCAGCCCAATGACAGGGCAGCCCCAGCATTTT.

The chain joins TRBV10-2 to TRBJ2-3, with 7 bases matching TRBD2. There are 15 residues in the CDR3. V trimming: 6 bases; J trimming: 0 bases; junction bases outside the gene matches: 6. Germline loops: CDR1 WSHSY, CDR2 SAAADI. The CDR3 sequence: CASRDKAGSTDTQYF. Written as DNA, the CDR3 is TGCGCCAGCAGAGACAAAGCGGGGAGCACAGATACGCAGTATTTT.

V usage is TRBV7-8 and J usage is TRBJ1-1; the match to TRBD1 covers 7 bases. The CDR3 loop spans 13 amino acids. V lost 5 bases to trimming and J lost 5 bases; unmatched junction nucleotides: 5. Germline V gene lookup returns CDR1 SGHVS and CDR2 FQNEAQ. CDR3 residues: CASSQTGLTEAFF. The CDR3 DNA sequence: TGTGCCAGCAGCCAGACAGGGTTGACTGAAGCTTTCTTT.